This T cell receptor beta chain is drawn from a study of T cell changes during pregnancy in multiple sclerosis. CDR1 and CDR2 (germline): SQVTM, ANQGSEA. The CDR3 consists of 16 residues. The V end was cut by 7 bases, the J end by 2 bases, with 21 bases between. This table comes from immunoSEQ multiplex PCR, and its TCRdb copy is limited to in-frame clones, with some not included. Among some 70,000 clones listed, about 89% were seen once. The material was peripheral blood, obtained in the second trimester of pregnancy. The genes are TRBV29-1 and TRBJ2-1; a weak D match, TRBD1 (6 bases). This receptor was identified in a female donor with multiple sclerosis, enrolled in a pregnancy study. The CDR3 DNA sequence: TGCAGCGCCCGAGACCTATACAGGGCTACCTACAATGAGCAGTTCTTC. Translated: CSARDLYRATYNEQFF.